This T cell receptor (beta chain) was recovered during a study of PD-1 blockade in mismatch repair-deficient tumors. CDR3 length: 15 amino acids. Trimming removed 5 bases at V and 1 base at J, with 12 bases between. CDR1 is SGHNT, CDR2 YYREEE, per germline (reference sequence). Assay: immunoSEQ multiplex PCR; the TCRdb copy retains only in-frame clones and omits some. The table has around 37,000 clones, over 70% seen once. This clone was observed once. Mismatch repair deficiency was confirmed in all patients, by PCR or immunohistochemistry. TCR sequencing covered a few patients who responded to pembrolizumab.

The sequenced sample was PBMCs, obtained around 40 weeks after starting pembrolizumab. The V and J genes are TRBV5-4 and TRBJ2-2, with a possible D match to TRBD2 (6 bases). The clonotype was recovered from an adult with mismatch repair-deficient cancer. The CDR3 loop is CASSWGDRNTGELFF. In nucleotides, the CDR3 is TGTGCCAGCAGTTGGGGGGACCGGAACACCGGGGAGCTGTTTTTT.